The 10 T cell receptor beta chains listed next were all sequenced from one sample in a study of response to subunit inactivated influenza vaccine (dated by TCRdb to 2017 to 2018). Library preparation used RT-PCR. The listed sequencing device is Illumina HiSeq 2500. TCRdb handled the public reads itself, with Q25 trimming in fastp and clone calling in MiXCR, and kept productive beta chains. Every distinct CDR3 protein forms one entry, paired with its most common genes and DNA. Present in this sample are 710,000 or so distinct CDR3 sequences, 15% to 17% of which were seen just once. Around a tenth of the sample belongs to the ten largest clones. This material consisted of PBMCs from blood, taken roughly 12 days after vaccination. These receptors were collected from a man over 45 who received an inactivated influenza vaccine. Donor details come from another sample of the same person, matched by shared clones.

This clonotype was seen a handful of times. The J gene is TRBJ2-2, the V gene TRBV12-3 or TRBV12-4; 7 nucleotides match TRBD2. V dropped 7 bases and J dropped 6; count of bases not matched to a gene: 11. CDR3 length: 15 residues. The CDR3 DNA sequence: TGTGCCAGCACCCCCATTCTGAGCGGGGCCGGGGAGCTGTTTTTT. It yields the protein CASTPILSGAGELFF.

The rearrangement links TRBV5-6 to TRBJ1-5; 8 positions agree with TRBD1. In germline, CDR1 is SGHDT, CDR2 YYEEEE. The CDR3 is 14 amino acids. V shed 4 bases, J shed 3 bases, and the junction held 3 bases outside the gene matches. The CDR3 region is CASSGQGPNQPQHF. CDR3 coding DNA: TGTGCCAGCAGCGGACAGGGACCCAATCAGCCCCAGCATTTT.

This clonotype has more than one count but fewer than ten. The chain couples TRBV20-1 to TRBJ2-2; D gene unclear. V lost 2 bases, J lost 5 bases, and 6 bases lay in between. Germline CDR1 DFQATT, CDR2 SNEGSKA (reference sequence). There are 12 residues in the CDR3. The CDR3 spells CSARLLTGELFF. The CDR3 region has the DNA TGCAGTGCTAGACTCCTGACCGGGGAGCTGTTTTTT.

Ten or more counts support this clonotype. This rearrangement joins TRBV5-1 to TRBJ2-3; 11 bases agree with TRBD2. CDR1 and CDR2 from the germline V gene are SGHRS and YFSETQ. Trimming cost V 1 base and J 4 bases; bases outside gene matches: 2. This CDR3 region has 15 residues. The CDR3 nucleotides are TGCGCCAGCAGCTTGACTAGCGGGGGTGCAGATACGCAGTATTTT. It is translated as CASSLTSGGADTQYF.

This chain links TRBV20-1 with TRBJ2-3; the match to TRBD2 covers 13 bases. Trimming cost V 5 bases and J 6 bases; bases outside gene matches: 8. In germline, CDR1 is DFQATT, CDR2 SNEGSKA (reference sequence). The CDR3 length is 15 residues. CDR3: CSAHPLAGGRDTQYF. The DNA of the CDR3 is TGCAGTGCTCATCCACTAGCGGGGGGGCGTGATACGCAGTATTTT.

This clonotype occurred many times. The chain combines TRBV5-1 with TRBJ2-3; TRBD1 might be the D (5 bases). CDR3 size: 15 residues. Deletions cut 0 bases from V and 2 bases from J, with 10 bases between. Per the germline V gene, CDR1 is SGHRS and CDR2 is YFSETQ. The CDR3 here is CASSLVDRDTDTQYF. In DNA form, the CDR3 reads TGCGCCAGCAGCTTGGTCGACAGAGACACAGATACGCAGTATTTT. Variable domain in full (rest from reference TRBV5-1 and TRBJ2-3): KAGVTQTPRYLIKTRGQQVTLSCSPISGHRSVSWYQQTPGQGLQFLFEYFSETQRNKGNFPGRFSGRQFSNSRSEMNVSTLELGDSALYLCASSLVDRDTDTQYFGPGTRLTVL.

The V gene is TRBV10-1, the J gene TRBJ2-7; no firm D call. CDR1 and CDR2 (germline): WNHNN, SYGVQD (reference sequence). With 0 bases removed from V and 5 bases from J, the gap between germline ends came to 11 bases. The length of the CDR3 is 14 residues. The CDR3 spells CASSESRPEDEQYF. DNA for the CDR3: TGCGCCAGCAGTGAGTCGCGTCCCGAGGACGAGCAGTACTTC.

Here the CDR3 reads CASSSDSTNEQFF. Here the CDR3 DNA reads TGTGCCAGCAGCTCGGACTCGACCAATGAGCAGTTCTTC. This chain joins TRBV7-8 and TRBJ2-1; D is possibly TRBD2 (5 bases). The CDR3 length is 13 residues. From germline, CDR1 is SGHVS and CDR2 FQNEAQ. The germline V and J ends were trimmed by 4 bases and 6 bases, with 10 bases remaining between them. Together with reference TRBV7-8 and TRBJ2-1, the CDR3 gives the full variable domain: GAGVSQSPRYKVAKRGQDVALRCDPISGHVSLFWYQQALGQGPEFLTYFQNEAQLDKSGLPSDRFFAERPEGSVSTLKIQRTQQEDSAVYLCASSSDSTNEQFFGPGTRLTVL.

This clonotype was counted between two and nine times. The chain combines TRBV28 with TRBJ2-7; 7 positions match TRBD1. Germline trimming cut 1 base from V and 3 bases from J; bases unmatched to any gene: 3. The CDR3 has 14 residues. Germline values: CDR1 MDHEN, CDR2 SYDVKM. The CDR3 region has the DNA TGTGCCAGCAGTTTATTCGGACAGGTCTACGAGCAGTACTTC. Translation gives CASSLFGQVYEQYF.

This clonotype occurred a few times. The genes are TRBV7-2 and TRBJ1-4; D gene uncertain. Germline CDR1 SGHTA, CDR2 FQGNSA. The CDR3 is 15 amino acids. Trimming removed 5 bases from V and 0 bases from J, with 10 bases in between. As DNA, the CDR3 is TGTGCCAGCAGCGCAGGACGGTCAACTAATGAAAAACTGTTTTTT. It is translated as CASSAGRSTNEKLFF. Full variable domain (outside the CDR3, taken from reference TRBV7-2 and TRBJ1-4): GAGVSQSPSNKVTEKGKDVELRCDPISGHTALYWYRQSLGQGLEFLIYFQGNSAPDKSGLPSDRFSAERTGGSVSTLTIQRTQQEDSAVYLCASSAGRSTNEKLFFGSGTQLSVL.